What follows is one TCR beta chain and its context. The CDR3 has 15 residues. CDR1 and CDR2 (germline): SGDLS, YYNGEE. The authors ran a second PCR of about 6 to 11 cycles using a sample-barcoded 5' primer and a J-beta primer mix. Via MiXCR, TCRdb re-called the 5' RACE reads, giving one row per CDR3 protein. The profile shows around 1,900,000 distinct CDR3 sequences, roughly two fifths of them singletons. The data stem from a study of blood T cells in healthy people across ages. The TCR comes from a human donor in good health. The rearrangement uses TRBV9 and TRBJ2-4; D might be TRBD1 (6 bases). The DNA matches TRBJ2-7 better at its end, which makes the J call doubtful. The sample consisted of blood. The CDR3 sequence is CASSVGPDRPYEQYF. CDR3 nucleotide sequence: TGTGCCAGCAGCGTAGGGCCGGACAGACCCTACGAGCAGTACTTC.